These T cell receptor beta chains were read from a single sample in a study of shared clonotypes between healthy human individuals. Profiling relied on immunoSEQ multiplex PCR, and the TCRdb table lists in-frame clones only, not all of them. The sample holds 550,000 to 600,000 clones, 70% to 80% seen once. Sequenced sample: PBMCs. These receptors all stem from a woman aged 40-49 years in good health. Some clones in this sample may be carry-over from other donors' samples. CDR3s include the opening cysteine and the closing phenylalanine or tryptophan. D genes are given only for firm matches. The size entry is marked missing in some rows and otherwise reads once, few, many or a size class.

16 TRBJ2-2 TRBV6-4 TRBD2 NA TGTGCCAGCAGTGACTCTAGCGGGGAAAACACCGGGGAGCTGTTTTTT CASSDSSGENTGELFF
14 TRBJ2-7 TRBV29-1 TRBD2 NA TGCAGCGCATTTAGCGGGAGCAGCTCCTACGAGCAGTACTTC CSAFSGSSSYEQYF
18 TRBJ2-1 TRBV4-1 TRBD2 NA TGCGCCAGCAGCCAAGTAGCCCTGGGACTAGCGGGACGCAATGAGCAGTTCTTC CASSQVALGLAGRNEQFF
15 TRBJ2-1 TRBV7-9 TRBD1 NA TGTGCCAGCAGCCGGGACAGGGGGGCATACAATGAGCAGTTCTTC CASSRDRGAYNEQFF
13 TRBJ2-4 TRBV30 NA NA TGTGCCTGGAAAGGGGTGGGCAAAAACATTCAGTACTTC CAWKGVGKNIQYF
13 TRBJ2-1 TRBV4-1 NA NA TGCGCCAGCAGCCAGGAAGATTGGTGGGAGCAGTTCTTC CASSQEDWWEQFF
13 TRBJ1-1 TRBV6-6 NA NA TGTGCCAGCACCGAGCCGTCCAGGCCCTACGCTTTCTTT CASTEPSRPYAFF
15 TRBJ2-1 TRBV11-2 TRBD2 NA TGTGCCAGCAGCCTGGGACTAGCGGGAGTTGGTGAGCAGTTCTTC CASSLGLAGVGEQFF
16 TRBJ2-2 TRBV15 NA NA TGTGCCACCAGCAGATCAGTGGGGGAGGTCACCGGGGAGCTGTTTTTT CATSRSVGEVTGELFF
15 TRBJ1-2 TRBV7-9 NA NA TGTGCCAGCAGCTTTCGGCAGGCGTGGAACTATGGCTACACCTTC CASSFRQAWNYGYTF
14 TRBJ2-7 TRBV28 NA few TGTGCCAGCAGTCCCAGCGGTGAGGACTACGAGCAGTACTTC CASSPSGEDYEQYF
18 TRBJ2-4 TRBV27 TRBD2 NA TGTGCCAGCAGTTTGGGGGCAAGGGCAGGACTAGCCAAAAACATCCAGTACTTC CASSLGARAGLAKNIQYF
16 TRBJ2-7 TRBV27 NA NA TGTGCCAGCAGCCCCCCTCCGGGACGGCTCACCTACGAGCAGTACTTC CASSPPPGRLTYEQYF
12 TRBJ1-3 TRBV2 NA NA TGTGCCAGCAAGGGCTCTGGAAACACCATATATTTT CASKGSGNTIYF
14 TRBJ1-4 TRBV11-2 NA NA TGTGCCAGCAGCACAAGGGGAACTAATGAAAAACTGTTTTTT CASSTRGTNEKLFF
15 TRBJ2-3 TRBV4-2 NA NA TGTGCCAGCAGCCAAGAGGCGGGGGCCTCAAATACGCAGTATTTT CASSQEAGASNTQYF
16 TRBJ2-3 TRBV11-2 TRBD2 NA TGTGCCAGCAGCTTAACTGGCGGGAGGGCCGGAGATACGCAGTATTTT CASSLTGGRAGDTQYF
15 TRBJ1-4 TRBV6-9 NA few TGTGCCAGCACTATTGGGTGGGGGACTAATGAAAAACTGTTTTTT CASTIGWGTNEKLFF
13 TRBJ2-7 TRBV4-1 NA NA TGCGCCAGCAGCCAACCCGGTACCTACGAGCAGTACTTC CASSQPGTYEQYF
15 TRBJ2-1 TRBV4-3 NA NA TGCGCCAGCAGCGCCATTAGAGGGTCCTACAATGAGCAGTTCTTC CASSAIRGSYNEQFF
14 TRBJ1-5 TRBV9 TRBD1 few TGTGCCAGCAGCGTATCCCAGGGGGATCAGCCCCAGCATTTT CASSVSQGDQPQHF
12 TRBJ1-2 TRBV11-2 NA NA TGTGCCAGCAGCTTAGAAAGAGGAGGCTACACCTTC CASSLERGGYTF
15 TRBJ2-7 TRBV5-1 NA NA TGCGCCAGCAGCTTGGAGGCATCCCTCACCTACGAGCAGTACTTC CASSLEASLTYEQYF
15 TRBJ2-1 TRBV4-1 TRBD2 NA TGCGCCAGCAGCCAAGATAGTAGTAGCGGGAGGGTGAGGGTCTTC CASSQDSSSGRVRVF
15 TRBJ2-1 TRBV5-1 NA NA TGCGCCAGCAGCTTGGAAGCGGAGCCTTACAATGAGCAGTTCTTC CASSLEAEPYNEQFF
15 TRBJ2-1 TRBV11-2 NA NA TGTGCCAGCAGCAGCGGCCTTCCATACTACAATGAGCAGTTCTTC CASSSGLPYYNEQFF
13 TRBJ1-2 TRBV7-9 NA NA TGTGCCAGCAGCTTCGGGATTAACTATGGCTACACCTTC CASSFGINYGYTF
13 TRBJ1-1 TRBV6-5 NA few TGTGCCAGCAGTTTGGCGGCAGTCACTGAAGCTTTCTTT CASSLAAVTEAFF
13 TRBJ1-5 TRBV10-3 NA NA TGTGCCATCAGCCCAGGGTTGAATCAGCCCCAGCATTTT CAISPGLNQPQHF
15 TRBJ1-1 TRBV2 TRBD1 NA TGTGCCAGCAGTGAACCGGGACAGGTGAACACTGAAGCTTTCTTT CASSEPGQVNTEAFF
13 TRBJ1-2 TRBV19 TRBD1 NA TGTGCCAGTAGTCGGACAGGGGGTGGTGGCTACACCTTC CASSRTGGGGYTF
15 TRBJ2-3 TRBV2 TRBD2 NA TGTGCCAGCAACCGTCAGCGGGAGGTCACAGATACGCAGTATTTT CASNRQREVTDTQYF
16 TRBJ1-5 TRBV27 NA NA TGTGCCAGCAGTTTATTCGGGAGTATCGGCAATCAGCCCCAGCATTTT CASSLFGSIGNQPQHF
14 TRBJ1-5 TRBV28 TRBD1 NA TGTGCCAGCAGTGCACAGGGGGCGGGTCAGCCCCAGCATTTT CASSAQGAGQPQHF
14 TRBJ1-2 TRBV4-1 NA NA TGCGCCAGCAGCCAAGATGGTTGGCAGCCTGGCTACACCTTC CASSQDGWQPGYTF
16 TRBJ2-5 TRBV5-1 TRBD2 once TGCGCCAGCAGCCCGACTAGCGGGAGGGCCTGGGAGACCCAGTACTTC CASSPTSGRAWETQYF
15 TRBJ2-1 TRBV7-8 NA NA TGTGCCAGCTGTAGGGGTTCGGGCGACTACAATGAGCAGTTCTTC CASCRGSGDYNEQFF
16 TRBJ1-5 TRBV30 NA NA TGTGCCTGGAGTGTACGGGGAGGGCAGATCAATCAGCCCCAGCATTTT CAWSVRGGQINQPQHF
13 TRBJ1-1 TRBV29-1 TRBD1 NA TGCAGCGGTATCCGACAGGGCGGCACTGAAGCTTTCTTT CSGIRQGGTEAFF
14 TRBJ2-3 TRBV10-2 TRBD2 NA TGCGCCAGCAAAGCGGGACTCAGCACAGATACGCAGTATTTT CASKAGLSTDTQYF
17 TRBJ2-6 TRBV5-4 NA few TGTGCCAGCAGCTTGGGCTACAGGGCCTCTGGGGCCAACGTCCTGACTTTC CASSLGYRASGANVLTF